The 11 T cell receptor beta chains in this list originate from one sample, sequenced in a study of T cells in Graves' hyperthyroidism and ophthalmopathy. Researchers took RNA transcripts and amplified the TCR beta CDR3 regions from them. Initially, a first-round RT-PCR of the TCR CDR3 employed the HTBI primer set. TCRdb re-derived calls from the multiplex PCR reads in MiXCR, one entry per CDR3 protein. Among about 640,000 distinct CDR3 sequences, around 20% were seen once, and the ten largest hold about 34%. Sequencing was carried out using blood. The receptor set was obtained from a man under 40 with Graves' ophthalmopathy.

V is TRBV7-9 and J is TRBJ2-7, with 11 bases lining up with TRBD2. CDR1 and CDR2 from the germline V gene are SEHNR and FQNEAQ (reference sequence). CDR3 length equals 17 residues. J was trimmed by 2 bases and V by 1 base; bases with no gene match: 7. In nucleotides, the CDR3 is TGTGCCAGCAGCTTAGATATCGGGACTAGCGGAGCCTACGAGCAGTACTTC. Its protein is CASSLDIGTSGAYEQYF. The whole variable domain, remainder taken from reference TRBV7-9 and TRBJ2-7, is DTGVSQNPRHKITKRGQNVTFRCDPISEHNRLYWYRQTLGQGPEFLTYFQNEAQLEKSRLLSDRFSAERPKGSFSTLEIQRTEQGDSAMYLCASSLDIGTSGAYEQYFGPGTRLTVT.

The CDR3 sequence: CSARQGSTGELFF. DNA for the CDR3: TGCAGTGCTAGACAGGGTAGCACCGGGGAGCTGTTTTTT. The chain uses TRBV20-1 and TRBJ2-2; tentatively, D is TRBD1 (5 bases). CDR1 and CDR2 (germline): DFQATT, SNEGSKA (reference sequence). The CDR3 has 13 residues. V was cut by 2 bases and J by 4 bases, with 8 bases left in between.

The chain recombines TRBV9 with TRBJ2-1; D is ambiguous. CDR3 size: 14 residues. Deletions cut 7 bases from V and 0 bases from J, with 11 bases between. Per the germline V gene, CDR1 is SGDLS and CDR2 is YYNGEE. As DNA, the CDR3 is TGTGCCAGCGCCCCACTGAGCTCCTACAATGAGCAGTTCTTC. This codes for CASAPLSSYNEQFF.

The chain couples TRBV6-1 to TRBJ2-1; the D is unclear. The CDR3 loop spans 12 amino acids. Germline V gives CDR1 MNHNS, CDR2 SASEGT. Trimming shortened V by 8 bases and J by 10 bases, and 15 bases separated the two germline ends. CDR3 DNA: TGTGCCAGCGGAACACCAGGTAGAGAGCAGTTCTTC. It translates to CASGTPGREQFF.

This chain connects TRBV20-1 to TRBJ1-1, with D possibly being TRBD1 (5 bases). Germline CDR1 DFQATT, CDR2 SNEGSKA (reference sequence). The CDR3 contains 13 residues. With 5 bases removed from V and 5 bases from J, the gap between germline ends came to 15 bases. CDR3 region: CSAGGTGGTEAFF. CDR3 coding DNA: TGCAGTGCTGGTGGGACGGGGGGGACTGAAGCTTTCTTT.

The sample holds a few counts of this clonotype. The V and J genes are TRBV10-1 and TRBJ2-3, with 9 nucleotides matching TRBD1. V gave up 5 bases and J gave up 4 bases; unmatched junction bases: 10. Germline V lookup: CDR1 WNHNN, CDR2 SYGVQD (reference sequence). This CDR3 contains 16 residues. CDR3 sequence reads: CASSCRQGVSPDTQYF. Here the CDR3 DNA reads TGCGCCAGCAGTTGCCGACAGGGGGTCTCCCCAGATACGCAGTATTTT.

This chain's CDR3 is CASSGQQSSSYEQYF. The DNA for the CDR3 is TGTGCCAGCAGTGGACAGCAATCAAGCTCCTACGAGCAGTACTTC. V usage is TRBV6-1 and J usage is TRBJ2-7, with a weak D call TRBD1 (5 bases). Germline V gene data show CDR1 as MNHNS and CDR2 as SASEGT. V lost 4 bases, J lost 0 bases, and 13 bases lay in between. This CDR3 is 15 amino acids long.

As for this clonotype: Since a much larger clone is just one base distant, this may be a read error. J is TRBJ2-3 and V is TRBV28; tentatively, D is TRBD2 (5 bases). The V gene's germline CDR1 is MDHEN and CDR2 SYDVKM. The CDR3 runs 15 residues. The CDR3 sequence is CASTSLAASTDTKYF. As DNA, the CDR3 is TGTGCCAGCACCTCCCTAGCTGCGAGCACAGATACGAAGTATTTT. The variable domain in full, completed from reference TRBV28 and TRBJ2-3, reads DVKVTQSSRYLVKRTGEKVFLECVQDMDHENMFWYRQDPGLGLRLIYFSYDVKMKEKGDIPEGYSVSREKKERFSLILESASTNQTSMYLCASTSLAASTDTKYFGPGTRLTVL.

In its sample, this clonotype was seen a few times. The chain has TRBV11-2 and TRBJ2-1; 8 bases align to TRBD1. The CDR3 runs to 16 residues. The trim removed 8 bases at V and 0 bases at J, leaving 9 bases unmatched. Per germline, CDR1 SGHAT and CDR2 FQNNGV. CDR3 sequence: CASRSRGQNSYNEQFF. DNA of the CDR3: TGTGCCAGCCGCTCCAGGGGGCAAAACTCCTACAATGAGCAGTTCTTC.

The chain combines TRBV7-9 with TRBJ2-7, with D possibly matching TRBD1 (5 bases). In germline, CDR1 is SEHNR, CDR2 FQNEAQ (reference sequence). The CDR3 extends over 13 amino acids. Trimming removed 6 bases from V and 1 base from J, with 10 bases in between. The CDR3 sequence is CASRAGLSYEQYF. The CDR3 coding sequence is TGTGCCAGCAGGGCAGGGCTTTCCTACGAGCAGTACTTC.

The sample holds a few counts of this clonotype. The rearrangement uses TRBV6-2 or TRBV6-3 and TRBJ2-5, with 12 bases matching TRBD1. J lost 4 bases, V lost 2 bases, and 2 bases had no gene match. Germline V gene data show CDR1 as MNHEY and CDR2 as SVGEGT. This CDR3 contains 15 residues. The CDR3 reads CASSYGTGGRETQYF. The DNA for the CDR3 is TGTGCCAGCAGTTACGGGACAGGGGGCCGAGAGACCCAGTACTTC.